Shown below are 8 T cell receptor beta chains from a single sample sequenced in a study of blood T cell repertoires in COVID-19. The assay was immunoSEQ multiplex PCR, and TCRdb's table has in-frame clones only and misses some. In the table there are approximately 65,000 clones, more than 80% of which are singletons. The sequencing sample was made of PBMCs or T cells enriched from blood (not recorded which). These receptors were taken from a woman in her forties with acute COVID-19.

The rearrangement joins TRBV5-4 to TRBJ2-1; D is unresolved. Germline CDR1 and CDR2: SGHNT and YYREEE (reference sequence). This CDR3 contains 15 residues. V was trimmed by 0 bases and J by 3 bases, leaving 10 bases between them. The CDR3 loop is CASSLDGPYYNEQFF. CDR3 sequence (DNA): TGTGCCAGCAGCTTGGATGGCCCGTACTACAATGAGCAGTTCTTC.

The genes are TRBV29-1 and TRBJ2-7, with a tentative D call TRBD2 (6 bases). Trimming pared 2 bases from V and 7 bases from J, leaving 18 bases between. The CDR3 runs to 14 residues. CDR1 is SQVTM, CDR2 ANQGSEA, per germline. The CDR3 is CSVESGLGLREQYF. The CDR3 bases are TGCAGCGTTGAAAGCGGGCTGGGGTTGAGGGAGCAGTACTTC.

This chain connects TRBV24-1 to TRBJ2-2; D is ambiguous. Germline values: CDR1 KGHDR, CDR2 SFDVKD. The ends were cut back, 3 bases at V and 1 base at J, with 11 bases in the middle. This CDR3 contains 16 residues. CDR3 protein: CATSDPSGRNTGELFF. CDR3 nucleotide sequence: TGTGCCACCAGTGATCCATCGGGTAGGAACACCGGGGAGCTGTTTTTT.

The chain uses TRBV7-9 and TRBJ2-2, with D perhaps matching TRBD1 (6 bases). The germline gives CDR1 SEHNR, CDR2 FQNEAQ (reference sequence). V shed 5 bases and J shed 3 bases, with 10 bases lying between them. CDR3 length: 14 amino acids. This CDR3 reads CASSPRGYTGELFF. Written as DNA, the CDR3 is TGTGCCAGCAGCCCGAGGGGGTACACCGGGGAGCTGTTTTTT.

The chain couples TRBV7-9 to TRBJ2-7; possible D gene TRBD2, 6 bases. Germline V CDR1 and CDR2: SEHNR, FQNEAQ (reference sequence). CDR3 length: 14 residues. V was trimmed by 4 bases and J by 1 base, leaving 11 bases between them. The CDR3 coding sequence is TGTGCCAGCAGCTCCCGGGACTGGTCCTACGAGCAGTACTTC. It yields the protein CASSSRDWSYEQYF.

The chain employs TRBV28 and TRBJ1-3; TRBD1 is a possible D gene (6 bases). The CDR3 sequence is 14 residues long. CDR1 MDHEN and CDR2 SYDVKM come from the germline V gene. The ends were cut back, 5 bases at V and 0 bases at J, with 8 bases in the middle. CDR3: CASSTGSSGNTIYF. The DNA of the CDR3 is TGTGCCAGCAGTACAGGGAGCTCTGGAAACACCATATATTTT.

This chain joins TRBV29-1 and TRBJ1-5; 7 bases align to TRBD1. The CDR3 runs to 12 residues. Germline V gene data show CDR1 as SQVTM and CDR2 as ANQGSEA. After removal of 6 bases from V and 5 bases from J, the junction contained 4 bases not matched to a gene. The CDR3 protein is CSVQGLDQPQHF. CDR3 DNA sequence: TGCAGCGTACAGGGGTTGGATCAGCCCCAGCATTTT.

This clone was seen a handful of times. The J gene is TRBJ1-1, the V gene TRBV2; D not resolved. The CDR3 runs to 14 residues. Germline values: CDR1 SNHLY, CDR2 FYNNEI. With 6 bases removed from V and 6 bases from J, the gap between germline ends came to 17 bases. CDR3 sequence reads: CASRFRLSDAEAFF. The CDR3 DNA follows: TGTGCCAGCAGGTTTAGACTTAGTGACGCTGAAGCTTTCTTT.